A selection of T cell receptor beta chains follows, all from one sample in a study of cytomegalovirus exposure and HLA in healthy donors. Assay: immunoSEQ multiplex PCR; the TCRdb copy retains only in-frame clones and omits some. The repertoire holds fewer than 100,000 clones, with around three quarters as singletons. The source material was PBMCs. Every receptor here comes from a man aged 35 to 55 in good health and CMV-seronegative. The conserved cysteine and the conserved F or W are not part of the CDR3 here. Each record gives: V gene, CDR3 length, J gene, CDR3 protein.

>TRBV12-2|12|TRBJ1-5
ASPSAYSNQPQH
>TRBV5-8|12|TRBJ2-1
ANGTGISYNEQF
>TRBV7-8|13|TRBJ2-7
ASSPTRVSSYEQY
>TRBV5-8|12|TRBJ1-1
ASSRGYMNTEAF
>TRBV20-1|9|TRBJ2-7
SAFELVEQY
>TRBV7-8|13|TRBJ1-3
ASSLATSSGNTIY
>TRBV18|11|TRBJ1-1
ASSLTSTTEAF
>TRBV30|15|TRBJ2-6
AWSDVRGFSGANVLT
>TRBV30|13|TRBJ1-6
AWSRPDRDNSPLH
>TRBV28|17|TRBJ1-6
ASTPGLPGQSSYNSPLH
>TRBV9|12|TRBJ1-1
ASSVQTGNTEAF
>TRBV11-2|12|TRBJ2-7
ASSSRALDGEQY
>TRBV27|13|TRBJ2-7
ASSARQGAWYEQY
>TRBV6-5|12|TRBJ2-7
ASSPRDRGYEQY
>TRBV5-6|17|TRBJ2-3
ASSRPGSGLADSTDTQY
>TRBV6-5|13|TRBJ2-3
ASSSRPGGRDTQY
>TRBV19|18|TRBJ2-2
ASNYRLRTSGVANTGELF
>TRBV5-1|14|TRBJ2-3
ASSLRTSGLTDTQY